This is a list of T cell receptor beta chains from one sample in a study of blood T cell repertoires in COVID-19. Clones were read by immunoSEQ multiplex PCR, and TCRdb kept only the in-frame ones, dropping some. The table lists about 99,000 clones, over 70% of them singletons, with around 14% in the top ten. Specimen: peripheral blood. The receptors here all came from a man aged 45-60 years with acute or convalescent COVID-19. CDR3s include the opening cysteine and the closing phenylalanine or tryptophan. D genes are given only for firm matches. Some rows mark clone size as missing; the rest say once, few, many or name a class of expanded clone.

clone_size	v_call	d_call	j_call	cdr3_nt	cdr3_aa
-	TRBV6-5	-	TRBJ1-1	TGTGCCAGCACTTGGACACCGAGAAACACTGAAGCTTTCTTT	CASTWTPRNTEAFF
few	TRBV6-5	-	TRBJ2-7	TGTGCCAGCAGTACAAGGGGCTCCTACGAGCAGTACTTC	CASSTRGSYEQYF
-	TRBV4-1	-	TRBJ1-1	TGCGCCAGCTCGGCCAGGGTAGTTGAGAACACTGAAGCTTTCTTT	CASSARVVENTEAFF
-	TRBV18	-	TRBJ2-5	TGTGCCAGCTCACTCGGACTTGAAGAGACCCAGTACTTC	CASSLGLEETQYF
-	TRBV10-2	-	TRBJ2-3	TGCGCCACCAAACTCGGGAGCTGGGGAGATACGCAGTATTTT	CATKLGSWGDTQYF
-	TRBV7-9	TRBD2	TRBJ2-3	TGTGCCAGCAGCCCTCGAGCGGGAGGGCCCTATTTT	CASSPRAGGPYF
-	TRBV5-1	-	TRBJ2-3	TGCGCCAGCAGCGCCGGGACTCATAGCACAGATACGCAGTATTTT	CASSAGTHSTDTQYF
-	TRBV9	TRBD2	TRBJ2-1	TGTGCCAGCGAAAGCGGGGGTGAGCAGTTCTTC	CASESGGEQFF
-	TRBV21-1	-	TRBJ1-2	TGTGCCAGCAGCAAAGGGGACAGGGACGGAGGCTACACCTTC	CASSKGDRDGGYTF
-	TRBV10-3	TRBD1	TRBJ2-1	TGTGCCACCGGGACAGAGCCCTACAATGAGCAGTTCTTC	CATGTEPYNEQFF
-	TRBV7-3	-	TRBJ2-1	TGTGCCAGCAGCATAGCCAGGGTCCATGCCCACAATGAGCAGTTCTTC	CASSIARVHAHNEQFF